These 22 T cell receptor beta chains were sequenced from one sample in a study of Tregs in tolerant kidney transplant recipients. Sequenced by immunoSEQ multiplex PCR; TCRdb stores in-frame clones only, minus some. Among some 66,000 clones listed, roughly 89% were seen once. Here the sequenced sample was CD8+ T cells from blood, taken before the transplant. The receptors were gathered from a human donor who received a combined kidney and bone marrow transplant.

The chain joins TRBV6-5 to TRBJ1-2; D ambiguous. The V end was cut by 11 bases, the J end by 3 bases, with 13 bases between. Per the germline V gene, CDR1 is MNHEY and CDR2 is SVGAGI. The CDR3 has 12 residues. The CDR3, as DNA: TGTGCCGGCATCTCCCGAGACTATGGCTACACCTTC. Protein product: CAGISRDYGYTF.

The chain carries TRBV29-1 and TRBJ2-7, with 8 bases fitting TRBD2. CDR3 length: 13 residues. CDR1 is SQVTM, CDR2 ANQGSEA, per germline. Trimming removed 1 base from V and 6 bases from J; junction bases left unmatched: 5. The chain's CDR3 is CSVEGAGESEQYF. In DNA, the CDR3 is TGCAGCGTTGAAGGAGCGGGAGAGAGCGAGCAGTACTTC.

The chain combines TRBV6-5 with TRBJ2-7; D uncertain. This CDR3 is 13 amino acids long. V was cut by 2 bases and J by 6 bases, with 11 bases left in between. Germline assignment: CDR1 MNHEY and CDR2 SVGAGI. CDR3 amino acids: CASSYTGGFEQYF. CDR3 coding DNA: TGTGCCAGCAGTTACACCGGCGGCTTCGAGCAGTACTTC.

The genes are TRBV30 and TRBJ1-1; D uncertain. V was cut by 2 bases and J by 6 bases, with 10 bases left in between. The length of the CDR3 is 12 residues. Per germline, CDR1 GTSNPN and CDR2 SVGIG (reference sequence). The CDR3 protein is CAWSIGGPEAFF. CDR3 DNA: TGTGCCTGGAGTATAGGCGGCCCTGAAGCTTTCTTT.

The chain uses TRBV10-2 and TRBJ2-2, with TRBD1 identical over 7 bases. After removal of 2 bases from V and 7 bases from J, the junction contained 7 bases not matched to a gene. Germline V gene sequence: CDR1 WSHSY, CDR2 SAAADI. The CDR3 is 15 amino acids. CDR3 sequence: CASSEETGNNGELFF. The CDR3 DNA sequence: TGCGCCAGCAGTGAGGAGACAGGGAATAACGGGGAGCTGTTTTTT.

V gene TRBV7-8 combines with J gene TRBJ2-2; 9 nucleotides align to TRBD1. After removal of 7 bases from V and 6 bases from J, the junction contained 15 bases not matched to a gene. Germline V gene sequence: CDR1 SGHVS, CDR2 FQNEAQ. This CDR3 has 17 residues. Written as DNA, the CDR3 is TGTGCCAGCACCCCGGGACAGGGAAAAGCAAGGGCCGGGGAGCTGTTTTTT. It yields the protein CASTPGQGKARAGELFF.

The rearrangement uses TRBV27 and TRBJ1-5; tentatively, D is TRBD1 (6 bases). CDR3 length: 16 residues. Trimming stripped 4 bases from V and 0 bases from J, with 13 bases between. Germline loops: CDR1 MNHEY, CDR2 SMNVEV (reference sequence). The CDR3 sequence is CASSSYRDHSNQPQHF. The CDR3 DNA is TGTGCCAGCAGTTCTTACAGGGACCATAGCAATCAGCCCCAGCATTTT.

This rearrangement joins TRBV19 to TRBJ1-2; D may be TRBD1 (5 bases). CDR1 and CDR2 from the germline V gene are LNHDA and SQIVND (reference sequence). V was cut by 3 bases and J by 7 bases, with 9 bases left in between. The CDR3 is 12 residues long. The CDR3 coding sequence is TGTGCCAGTAGTATCGGGGGGTCTGGCTACACCTTC. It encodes CASSIGGSGYTF.

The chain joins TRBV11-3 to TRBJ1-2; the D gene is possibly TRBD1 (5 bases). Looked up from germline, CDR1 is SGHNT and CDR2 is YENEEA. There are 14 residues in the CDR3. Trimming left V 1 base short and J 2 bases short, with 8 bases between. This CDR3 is CASSLGQGNYGYTF. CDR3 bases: TGTGCCAGCAGCTTAGGTCAGGGCAACTATGGCTACACCTTC.

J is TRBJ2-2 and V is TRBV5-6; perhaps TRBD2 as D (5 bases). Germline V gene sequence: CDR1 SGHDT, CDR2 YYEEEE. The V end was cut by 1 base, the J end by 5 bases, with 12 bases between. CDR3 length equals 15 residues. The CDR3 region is CASSLRTQITGELFF. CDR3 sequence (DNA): TGTGCCAGCAGCTTGAGGACTCAAATAACCGGGGAGCTGTTTTTT. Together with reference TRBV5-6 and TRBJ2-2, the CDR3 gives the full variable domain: DAGVTQSPTHLIKTRGQQVTLRCSPKSGHDTVSWYQQALGQGPQFIFQYYEEEERQRGNFPDRFSGHQFPNYSSELNVNALLLGDSALYLCASSLRTQITGELFFGEGSRLTVL.

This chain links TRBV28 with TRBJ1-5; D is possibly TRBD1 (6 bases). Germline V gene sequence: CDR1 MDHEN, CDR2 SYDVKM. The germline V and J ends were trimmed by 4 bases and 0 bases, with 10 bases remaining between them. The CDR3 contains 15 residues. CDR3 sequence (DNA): TGTGCCAGCAGTTATCAGGGGAATAGCAATCAGCCCCAGCATTTT. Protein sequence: CASSYQGNSNQPQHF. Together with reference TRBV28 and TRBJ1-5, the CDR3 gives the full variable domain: DVKVTQSSRYLVKRTGEKVFLECVQDMDHENMFWYRQDPGLGLRLIYFSYDVKMKEKGDIPEGYSVSREKKERFSLILESASTNQTSMYLCASSYQGNSNQPQHFGDGTRLSIL.

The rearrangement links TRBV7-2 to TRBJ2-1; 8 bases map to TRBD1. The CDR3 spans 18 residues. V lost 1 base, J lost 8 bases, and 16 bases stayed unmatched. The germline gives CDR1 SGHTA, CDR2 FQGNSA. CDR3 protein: CASSLGGWGRGPFYEQFF. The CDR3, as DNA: TGTGCCAGCAGCTTAGGTGGGTGGGGCAGGGGGCCTTTCTATGAGCAGTTCTTC.

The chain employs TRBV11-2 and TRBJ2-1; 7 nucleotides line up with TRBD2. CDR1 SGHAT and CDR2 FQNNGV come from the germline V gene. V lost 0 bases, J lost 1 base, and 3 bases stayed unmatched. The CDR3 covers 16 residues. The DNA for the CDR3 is TGTGCCAGCAGCTTAGACGGGAGGCCATCCTACAATGAGCAGTTCTTC. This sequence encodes CASSLDGRPSYNEQFF. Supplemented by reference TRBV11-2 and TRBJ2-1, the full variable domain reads EAGVAQSPRYKIIEKRQSVAFWCNPISGHATLYWYQQILGQGPKLLIQFQNNGVVDDSQLPKDRFSAERLKGVDSTLKIQPAKLEDSAVYLCASSLDGRPSYNEQFFGPGTRLTVL.

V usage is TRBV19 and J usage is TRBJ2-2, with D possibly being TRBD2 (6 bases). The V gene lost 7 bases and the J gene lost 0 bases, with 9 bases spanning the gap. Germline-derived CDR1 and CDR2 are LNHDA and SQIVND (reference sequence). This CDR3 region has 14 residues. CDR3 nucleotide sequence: TGTGCCAGTATGTGGGGGGCGAACACCGGGGAGCTGTTTTTT. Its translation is CASMWGANTGELFF.

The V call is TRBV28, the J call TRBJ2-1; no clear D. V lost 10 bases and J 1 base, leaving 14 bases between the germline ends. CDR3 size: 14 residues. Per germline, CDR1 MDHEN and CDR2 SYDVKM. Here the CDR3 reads CATVTPGSYNEQFF. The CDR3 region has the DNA TGTGCCACAGTTACCCCCGGGTCCTACAATGAGCAGTTCTTC.

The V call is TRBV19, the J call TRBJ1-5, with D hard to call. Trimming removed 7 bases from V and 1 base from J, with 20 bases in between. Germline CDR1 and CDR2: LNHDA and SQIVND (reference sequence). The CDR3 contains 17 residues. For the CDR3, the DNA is TGTGCCAGTAAAGAGAATCCCTTCCTGTTAAGCAATCAGCCCCAGCATTTT. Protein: CASKENPFLLSNQPQHF.

CDR3 residues: CASSSTGNTEAFF. CDR3 DNA sequence: TGTGCCAGCAGCTCCACAGGGAACACTGAAGCTTTCTTT. The chain carries TRBV7-3 and TRBJ1-1, with D perhaps matching TRBD1 (5 bases). V was shortened by 4 bases and J by 1 base, with 7 bases between the two germline ends. This CDR3 is 13 amino acids long. Germline values: CDR1 SGHTA, CDR2 FQGTGA.

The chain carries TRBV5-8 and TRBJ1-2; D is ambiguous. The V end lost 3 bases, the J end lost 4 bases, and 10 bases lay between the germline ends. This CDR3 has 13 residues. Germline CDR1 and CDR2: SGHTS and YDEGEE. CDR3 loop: CASSYEECYGYTF. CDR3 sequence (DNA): TGTGCCAGCAGCTATGAGGAGTGCTATGGCTACACCTTC.

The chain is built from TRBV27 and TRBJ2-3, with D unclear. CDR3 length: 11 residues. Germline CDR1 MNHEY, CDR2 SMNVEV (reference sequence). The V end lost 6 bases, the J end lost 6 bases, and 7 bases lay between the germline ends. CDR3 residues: CASRFGDTQYF. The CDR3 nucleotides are TGTGCCAGCAGATTCGGTGATACGCAGTATTTT.

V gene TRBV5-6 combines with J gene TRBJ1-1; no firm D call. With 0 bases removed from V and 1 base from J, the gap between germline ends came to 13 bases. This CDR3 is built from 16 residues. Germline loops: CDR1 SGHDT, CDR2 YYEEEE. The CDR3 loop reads CASSLEREGTNTEAFF. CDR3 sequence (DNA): TGTGCCAGCAGCTTGGAGCGGGAGGGAACGAACACTGAAGCTTTCTTT.

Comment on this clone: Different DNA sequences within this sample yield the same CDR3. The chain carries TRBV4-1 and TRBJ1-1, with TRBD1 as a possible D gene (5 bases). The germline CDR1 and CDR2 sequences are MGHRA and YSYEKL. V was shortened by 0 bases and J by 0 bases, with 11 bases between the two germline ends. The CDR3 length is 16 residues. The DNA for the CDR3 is TGCGCCAGCAGCCAAGAGGTCCAGGGTCTGAACACTGAAGCTTTCTTT. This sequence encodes CASSQEVQGLNTEAFF.

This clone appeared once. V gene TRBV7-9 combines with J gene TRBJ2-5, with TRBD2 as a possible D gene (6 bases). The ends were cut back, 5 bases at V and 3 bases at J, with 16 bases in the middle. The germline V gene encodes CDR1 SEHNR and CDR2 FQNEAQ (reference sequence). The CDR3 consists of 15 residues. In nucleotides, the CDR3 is TGTGCCAGCAGCCCACCAGGGACTCAAAAAGAGACCCAGTACTTC. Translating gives CASSPPGTQKETQYF.